The 22 T cell receptor beta chains listed next were all sequenced from one sample in a study of blood T cell repertoires in COVID-19. Some clones are missing from TCRdb's copy, which holds only in-frame ones; the method was immunoSEQ multiplex PCR. The sample records fewer than 25,000 clones, 75% to 90% being singletons. Sequenced input: peripheral blood. Receptor source: a woman aged 55 to 70 with active COVID-19.

The chain employs TRBV27 and TRBJ1-2; 7 bases fit TRBD1. The V segment lost 5 bases and the J segment 0 bases; nucleotides outside the gene matches: 9. This CDR3 is built from 16 residues. The germline gives CDR1 MNHEY, CDR2 SMNVEV (reference sequence). CDR3 sequence reads: CASSHWAGGPNYGYTF. CDR3 nucleotides: TGTGCCAGCAGTCATTGGGCAGGGGGACCTAACTATGGCTACACCTTC.

V is TRBV5-4 and J is TRBJ2-5; 8 positions agree with TRBD2. In germline, CDR1 is SGHNT, CDR2 YYREEE (reference sequence). J lost 7 bases, V lost 4 bases, and 21 bases had no gene match. This CDR3 is built from 18 residues. In DNA, the CDR3 is TGTGCCAGCAGCGCCCGGGGGGGCGAAACCTTATACTCCGGGACCCAGTACTTC. Encoded protein: CASSARGGETLYSGTQYF.

On this clone itself: The junction does not match germline at one end; this may be a read error. The chain couples TRBV6-1 to TRBJ1-6, with a tentative D call TRBD1 (5 bases). Germline lookup yields CDR1 MNHNS and CDR2 SASEGT. This CDR3 comprises 11 residues. The CDR3 protein is CASSESKQVRF. For the CDR3, the DNA is TGTGCCAGCAGTGAATCTAAACAGGTTCGCTTT.

The CDR3 DNA is TGTGCCAGCAGTGTTATTCCGGGACAGGGGATCAATCAGCCCCAGCATTTT. The encoded protein is CASSVIPGQGINQPQHF. The chain has TRBV2 and TRBJ1-5, with 10 bases identical to TRBD1. Unmatched junction bases numbered 9, after V lost 4 bases and J lost 3 bases. The CDR3 has 17 residues. The germline CDR1 and CDR2 sequences are SNHLY and FYNNEI.

The chain couples TRBV2 to TRBJ1-4, with a weak D call TRBD1 (5 bases). CDR3 length: 14 residues. V lost 7 bases to trimming and J lost 0 bases, with 9 bases between them. Germline V lookup: CDR1 SNHLY, CDR2 FYNNEI. The CDR3 reads CASKETATNEKLFF. CDR3 coding DNA: TGTGCCAGCAAAGAGACAGCAACTAATGAAAAACTGTTTTTT.

The V gene is TRBV29-1, the J gene TRBJ1-1; perhaps TRBD1 as D (5 bases). The CDR3 covers 12 residues. Germline CDR1 SQVTM, CDR2 ANQGSEA. Deletions cut 6 bases from V and 4 bases from J, with 12 bases between. CDR3 sequence (DNA): TGCAGCGTCAGGGCCGGAGCCACTGAAGCTTTCTTT. Protein: CSVRAGATEAFF.

The gene calls are TRBV7-9 and TRBJ1-3; 7 bases map to TRBD1. Germline V gene sequence: CDR1 SEHNR, CDR2 FQNEAQ (reference sequence). V gave up 3 bases and J gave up 5 bases; unmatched junction bases: 4. There are 14 residues in the CDR3. CDR3 sequence (DNA): TGTGCCAGCAGCTTGGGACAGCTCCGAAACACCATATATTTT. The encoded protein is CASSLGQLRNTIYF. Drawing the rest from reference TRBV7-9 and TRBJ1-3, the complete variable domain is DTGVSQNPRHKITKRGQNVTFRCDPISEHNRLYWYRQTLGQGPEFLTYFQNEAQLEKSRLLSDRFSAERPKGSFSTLEIQRTEQGDSAMYLCASSLGQLRNTIYFGEGSWLTVV.

V and J are TRBV20-1 and TRBJ2-5; unclear D gene. The CDR3 loop spans 11 amino acids. Germline V gene data show CDR1 as DFQATT and CDR2 as SNEGSKA (reference sequence). V was trimmed by 3 bases and J by 10 bases, leaving 12 bases between them. CDR3 region: CSARIQAHQYF. CDR3 coding DNA: TGCAGTGCTAGGATTCAGGCGCACCAGTACTTC.

The chain employs TRBV3-1 (or the pseudogene TRBV3-2) and TRBJ2-5; D possibly corresponds to TRBD1 (6 bases). Trimming took 4 bases from V and 6 from J, leaving 9 bases between them. The CDR3 is 12 amino acids. Per the germline V gene, CDR1 is LGHDT and CDR2 is YNNKEL (reference sequence). CDR3 sequence reads: CASSLGGQTQYF. The CDR3 nucleotides are TGTGCCAGCAGCCTAGGGGGACAGACCCAGTACTTC.

As DNA, the CDR3 is TGCGCCAGCAGCTTGGTGGTAGCGACAGATACGCAGTATTTT. Protein sequence: CASSLVVATDTQYF. The chain has TRBV5-1 and TRBJ2-3; tentatively, D is TRBD2 (5 bases). The CDR3 is 14 amino acids. Germline CDR1 and CDR2: SGHRS and YFSETQ. V was cut by 0 bases and J by 3 bases, with 8 bases left in between.

The rearrangement joins TRBV13 to TRBJ1-5, with a tentative D call TRBD1 (6 bases). CDR1 PRHDT and CDR2 FYEKMQ come from the germline V gene (reference sequence). The V gene lost 0 bases and the J gene lost 7 bases, with 13 bases spanning the gap. The CDR3 has 15 amino acids. CDR3 sequence: CASSLGQGGGQPQHF. CDR3 sequence (DNA): TGTGCCAGCAGCTTAGGACAGGGAGGGGGACAGCCCCAGCATTTT.

The chain joins TRBV5-8 to TRBJ2-7; possibly TRBD1 for D (5 bases). V was trimmed by 5 bases and J by 1 base, leaving 10 bases between them. The CDR3 extends over 13 amino acids. Germline values: CDR1 SGHTS, CDR2 YDEGEE. This chain's CDR3 is CASSSDSSYEQYF. As DNA, the CDR3 is TGTGCCAGCAGTTCAGACAGTTCCTACGAGCAGTACTTC.

This clone was observed a few times. The chain joins TRBV5-1 to TRBJ1-3; D perhaps matches TRBD1 (5 bases). The CDR3 consists of 16 residues. Deletions cut 0 bases from V and 4 bases from J, with 14 bases between. Germline V CDR1 and CDR2: SGHRS, YFSETQ. The CDR3 loop is CASSLGAQGSGNTIYF. The CDR3 DNA sequence: TGCGCCAGCAGCTTGGGAGCCCAGGGTTCCGGAAACACCATATATTTT.

The chain combines TRBV19 with TRBJ1-3; D gene uncertain. The CDR3 consists of 16 residues. The germline V gene encodes CDR1 LNHDA and CDR2 SQIVND (reference sequence). Trimming removed 5 bases at V and 2 bases at J, with 16 bases between. The CDR3: CASSPTLRGTGNTIYF. Here the CDR3 DNA reads TGTGCCAGTAGTCCGACCCTCCGAGGCACTGGAAACACCATATATTTT.

This chain links TRBV5-1 with TRBJ1-1; 7 bases fit TRBD1. Germline V gene sequence: CDR1 SGHRS, CDR2 YFSETQ. This CDR3 contains 13 residues. Unmatched junction bases numbered 5, after V lost 4 bases and J lost 5 bases. The CDR3 DNA follows: TGCGCCAGCAGCCCAACAGGGGTGACTGAAGCTTTCTTT. It is translated as CASSPTGVTEAFF.

The chain combines TRBV21-1 with TRBJ2-1; TRBD1, as called in the table, went unchecked against the DNA. TRBV21-1 is a listed pseudogene. CDR3 length equals 16 residues. DNA of the CDR3: TGTGCCGGATACTTGACGGGACAGACCACCTACAATGAGCAGTTCTTC. Protein: CAGYLTGQTTYNEQFF.

V and J are TRBV7-6 and TRBJ2-7; 16 nucleotides line up with TRBD2. Germline V CDR1 and CDR2: SGHVS, FNYEAQ. The trim removed 3 bases at V and 5 bases at J, leaving 4 bases unmatched. The CDR3 covers 16 residues. CDR3 DNA: TGTGCCAGCAGCTTGGGACTAGCGGGGGGGCAGGACGAGCAGTACTTC. This codes for CASSLGLAGGQDEQYF.

The V gene is TRBV10-1, the J gene TRBJ2-7, with 9 bases that match TRBD2. The CDR3 extends over 13 amino acids. Germline lookup yields CDR1 WNHNN and CDR2 SYGVQD (reference sequence). Trimming removed 2 bases from V and 7 bases from J; junction bases left unmatched: 3. CDR3 DNA: TGCGCCAGCAGTGAGAGCGGGGGGACAGAGCAGTACTTC. Protein sequence: CASSESGGTEQYF.

This chain uses TRBV6-1 with TRBJ1-2; D is ambiguous. Germline V gene sequence: CDR1 MNHNS, CDR2 SASEGT. This CDR3 has 13 amino acids. The ends were cut back, 0 bases at V and 4 bases at J, with 6 bases in the middle. The CDR3 sequence is CASSEAGVYGYTF. Here the CDR3 DNA reads TGTGCCAGCAGTGAAGCGGGCGTCTATGGCTACACCTTC.

This clone has just one count. The chain has TRBV19 and TRBJ1-2; 7 bases fit TRBD1. CDR3 length: 14 amino acids. Trimming took 3 bases from V and 1 from J; bases not matched to a gene: 2. From germline, CDR1 is LNHDA and CDR2 SQIVND (reference sequence). CDR3 loop: CASSIGDSNYGYTF. In DNA form, the CDR3 reads TGTGCCAGTAGTATTGGGGACAGTAACTATGGCTACACCTTC.

The rearrangement links TRBV5-1 to TRBJ2-3, with TRBD1 matching over 11 bases. The length of the CDR3 is 14 residues. The V gene's germline CDR1 is SGHRS and CDR2 YFSETQ. J lost 4 bases, V lost 3 bases, and 1 base had no gene match. The CDR3 region is CASSWGQGADTQYF. The CDR3 DNA sequence: TGCGCCAGCAGCTGGGGACAGGGGGCAGATACGCAGTATTTT.

V and J are TRBV18 and TRBJ1-1, with 8 bases lining up with TRBD1. The germline V gene encodes CDR1 KGHSH and CDR2 LQKENI. V lost 4 bases, J lost 4 bases, and 5 bases stayed unmatched. There are 14 residues in the CDR3. CDR3 sequence: CASSLGTGGTEAFF. The CDR3 DNA reads TGTGCCAGCTCACTCGGGACAGGAGGCACTGAAGCTTTCTTT.